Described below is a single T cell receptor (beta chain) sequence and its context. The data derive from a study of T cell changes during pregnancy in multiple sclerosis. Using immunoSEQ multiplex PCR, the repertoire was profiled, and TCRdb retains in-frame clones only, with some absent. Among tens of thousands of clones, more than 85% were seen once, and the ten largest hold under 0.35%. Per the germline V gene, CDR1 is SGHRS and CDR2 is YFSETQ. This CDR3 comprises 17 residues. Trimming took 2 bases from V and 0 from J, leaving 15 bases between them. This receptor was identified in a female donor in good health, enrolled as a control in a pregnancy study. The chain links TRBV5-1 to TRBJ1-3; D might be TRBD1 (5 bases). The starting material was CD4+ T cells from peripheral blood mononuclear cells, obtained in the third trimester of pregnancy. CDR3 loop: CASSLIPGVASGNTIYF. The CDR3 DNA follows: TGCGCCAGCAGCTTAATTCCGGGGGTAGCCTCTGGAAACACCATATATTTT.